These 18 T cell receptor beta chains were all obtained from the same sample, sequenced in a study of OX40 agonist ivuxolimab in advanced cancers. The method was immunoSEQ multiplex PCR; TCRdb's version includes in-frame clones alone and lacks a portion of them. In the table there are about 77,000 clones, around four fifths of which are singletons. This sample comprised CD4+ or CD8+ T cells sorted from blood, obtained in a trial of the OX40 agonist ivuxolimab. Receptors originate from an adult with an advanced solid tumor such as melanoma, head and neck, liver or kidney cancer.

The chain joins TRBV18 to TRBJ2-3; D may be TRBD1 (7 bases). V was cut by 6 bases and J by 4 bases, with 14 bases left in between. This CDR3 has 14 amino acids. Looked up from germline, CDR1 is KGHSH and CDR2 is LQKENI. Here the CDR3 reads CASSEGQPPDTQYF. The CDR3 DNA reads TGTGCCAGCTCGGAGGGACAGCCTCCAGATACGCAGTATTTT.

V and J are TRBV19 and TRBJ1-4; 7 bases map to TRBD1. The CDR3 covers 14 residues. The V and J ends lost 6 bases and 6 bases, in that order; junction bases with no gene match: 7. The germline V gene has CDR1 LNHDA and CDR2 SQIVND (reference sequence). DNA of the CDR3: TGTGCCAGTAGCCCCGGGACAGCGGATGAAAAACTGTTTTTT. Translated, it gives CASSPGTADEKLFF.

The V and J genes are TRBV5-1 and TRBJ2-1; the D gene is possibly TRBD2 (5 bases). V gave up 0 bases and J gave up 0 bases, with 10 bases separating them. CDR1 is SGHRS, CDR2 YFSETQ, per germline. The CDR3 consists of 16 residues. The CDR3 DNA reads TGCGCCAGCAGCTTGGTGGCGGGTAGCTCCTACAATGAGCAGTTCTTC. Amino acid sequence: CASSLVAGSSYNEQFF.

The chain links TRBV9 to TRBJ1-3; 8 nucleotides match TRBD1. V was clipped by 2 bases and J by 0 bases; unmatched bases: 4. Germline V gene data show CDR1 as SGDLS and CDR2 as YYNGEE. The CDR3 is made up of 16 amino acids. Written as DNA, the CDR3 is TGTGCCAGCAGCGTTTTGGGACAGGACTCTGGAAACACCATATATTTT. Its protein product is CASSVLGQDSGNTIYF.

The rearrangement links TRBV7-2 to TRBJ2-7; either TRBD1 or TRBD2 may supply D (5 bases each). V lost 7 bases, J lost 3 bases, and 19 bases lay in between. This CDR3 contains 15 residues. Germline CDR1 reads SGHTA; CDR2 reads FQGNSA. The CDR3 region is CASTLGQGASYEQYF. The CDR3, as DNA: TGTGCCAGCACCCTGGGGCAGGGAGCCAGCTACGAGCAGTACTTC.

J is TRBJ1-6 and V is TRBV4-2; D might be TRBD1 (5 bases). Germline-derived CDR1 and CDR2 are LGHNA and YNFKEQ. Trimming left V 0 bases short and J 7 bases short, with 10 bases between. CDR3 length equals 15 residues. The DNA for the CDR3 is TGTGCCAGCAGCCAAGATGAACAGGACAATTCACCCCTCCACTTT. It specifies CASSQDEQDNSPLHF.

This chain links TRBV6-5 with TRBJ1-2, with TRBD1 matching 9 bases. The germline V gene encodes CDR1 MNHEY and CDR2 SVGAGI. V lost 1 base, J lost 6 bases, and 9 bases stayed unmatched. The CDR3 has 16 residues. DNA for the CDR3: TGTGCCAGCAGTTACTTAGGGACAGGGAAAAGAGATGGCTACACCTTC. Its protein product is CASSYLGTGKRDGYTF.

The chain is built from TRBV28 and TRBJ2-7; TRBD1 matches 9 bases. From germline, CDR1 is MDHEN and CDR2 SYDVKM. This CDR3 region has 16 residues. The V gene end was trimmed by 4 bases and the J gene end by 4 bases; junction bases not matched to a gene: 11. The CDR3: CASSSATTGGKYEQYF. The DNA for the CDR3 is TGTGCCAGCAGTTCAGCCACGACAGGGGGAAAGTACGAGCAGTACTTC. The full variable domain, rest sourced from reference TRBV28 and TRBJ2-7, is DVKVTQSSRYLVKRTGEKVFLECVQDMDHENMFWYRQDPGLGLRLIYFSYDVKMKEKGDIPEGYSVSREKKERFSLILESASTNQTSMYLCASSSATTGGKYEQYFGPGTRLTVT.

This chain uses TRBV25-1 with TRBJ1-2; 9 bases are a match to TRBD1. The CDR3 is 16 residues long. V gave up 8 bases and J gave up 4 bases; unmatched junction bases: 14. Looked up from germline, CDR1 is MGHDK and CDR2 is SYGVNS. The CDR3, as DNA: TGTGCCAGCGGACCACAGGGGGCGGGTGAGGGCTATGGCTACACCTTC. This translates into CASGPQGAGEGYGYTF.

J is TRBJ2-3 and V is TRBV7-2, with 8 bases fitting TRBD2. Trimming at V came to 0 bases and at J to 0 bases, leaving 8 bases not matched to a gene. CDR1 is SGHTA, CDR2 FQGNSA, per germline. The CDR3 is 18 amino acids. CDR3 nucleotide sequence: TGTGCCAGCAGCTTAGCATCCCGGGGGGGCGCTAGCACAGATACGCAGTATTTT. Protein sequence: CASSLASRGGASTDTQYF.

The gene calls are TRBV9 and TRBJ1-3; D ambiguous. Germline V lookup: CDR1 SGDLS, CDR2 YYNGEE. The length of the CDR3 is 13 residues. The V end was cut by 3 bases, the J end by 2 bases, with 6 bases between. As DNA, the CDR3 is TGTGCCAGCAGCGACAACGCTGGAAACACCATATATTTT. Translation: CASSDNAGNTIYF.

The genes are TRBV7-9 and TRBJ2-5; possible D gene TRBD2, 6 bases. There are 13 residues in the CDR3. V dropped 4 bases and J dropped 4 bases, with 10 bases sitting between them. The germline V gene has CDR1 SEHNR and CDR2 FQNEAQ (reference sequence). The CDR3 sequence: CASSSPGRETQYF. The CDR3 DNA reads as TGTGCCAGCAGCTCCCCCGGGAGAGAGACCCAGTACTTC.

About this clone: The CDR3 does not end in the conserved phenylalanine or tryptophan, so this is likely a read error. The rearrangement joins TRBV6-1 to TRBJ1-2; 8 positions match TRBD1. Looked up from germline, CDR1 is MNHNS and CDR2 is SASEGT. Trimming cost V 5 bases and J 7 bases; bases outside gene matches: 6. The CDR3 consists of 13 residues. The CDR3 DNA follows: TGTGCCAGCAGTCCGGGACAGGCTTCTGGCTACACCTCC. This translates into CASSPGQASGYTS.

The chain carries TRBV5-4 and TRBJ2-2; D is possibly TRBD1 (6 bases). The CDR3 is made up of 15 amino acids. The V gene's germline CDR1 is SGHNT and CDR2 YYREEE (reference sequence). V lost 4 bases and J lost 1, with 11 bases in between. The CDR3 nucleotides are TGTGCCAGCAGCGAAGCACAGGGGAACACCGGGGAGCTGTTTTTT. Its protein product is CASSEAQGNTGELFF.

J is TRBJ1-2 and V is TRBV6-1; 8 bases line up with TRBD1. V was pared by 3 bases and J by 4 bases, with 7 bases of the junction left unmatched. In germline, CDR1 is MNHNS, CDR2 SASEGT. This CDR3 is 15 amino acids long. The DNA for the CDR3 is TGTGCCAGCAGTGATTGGCAGGGGGCGGTCTATGGCTACACCTTC. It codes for CASSDWQGAVYGYTF.

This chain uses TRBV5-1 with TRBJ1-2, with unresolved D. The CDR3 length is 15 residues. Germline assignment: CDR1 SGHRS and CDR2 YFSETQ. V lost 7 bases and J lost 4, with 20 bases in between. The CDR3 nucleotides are TGCGCCAGCTCCAGTACGGGTGGGCCTGGCTATGGCTACACCTTC. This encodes CASSSTGGPGYGYTF.

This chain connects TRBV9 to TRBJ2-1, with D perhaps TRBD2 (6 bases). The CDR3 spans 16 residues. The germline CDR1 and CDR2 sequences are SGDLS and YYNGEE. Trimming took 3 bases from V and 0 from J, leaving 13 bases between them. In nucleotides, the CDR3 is TGTGCCAGCAGCGCTCACGGCGGGGACTCCTACAATGAGCAGTTCTTC. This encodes CASSAHGGDSYNEQFF. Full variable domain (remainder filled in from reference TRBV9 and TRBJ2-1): DSGVTQTPKHLITATGQRVTLRCSPRSGDLSVYWYQQSLDQGLQFLIQYYNGEERAKGNILERFSAQQFPDLHSELNLSSLELGDSALYFCASSAHGGDSYNEQFFGPGTRLTVL.

CDR3 nucleotide sequence: TGTGCCAGCAGCTTTACAGGGGGCGACGAGCAGTACTTC. The encoded protein is CASSFTGGDEQYF. The V gene is TRBV11-2, the J gene TRBJ2-7, with 9 bases aligning to TRBD1. Per the germline V gene, CDR1 is SGHAT and CDR2 is FQNNGV. This CDR3 has 13 amino acids. The ends lost 3 bases at V and 5 bases at J; junction bases unmatched: 2.